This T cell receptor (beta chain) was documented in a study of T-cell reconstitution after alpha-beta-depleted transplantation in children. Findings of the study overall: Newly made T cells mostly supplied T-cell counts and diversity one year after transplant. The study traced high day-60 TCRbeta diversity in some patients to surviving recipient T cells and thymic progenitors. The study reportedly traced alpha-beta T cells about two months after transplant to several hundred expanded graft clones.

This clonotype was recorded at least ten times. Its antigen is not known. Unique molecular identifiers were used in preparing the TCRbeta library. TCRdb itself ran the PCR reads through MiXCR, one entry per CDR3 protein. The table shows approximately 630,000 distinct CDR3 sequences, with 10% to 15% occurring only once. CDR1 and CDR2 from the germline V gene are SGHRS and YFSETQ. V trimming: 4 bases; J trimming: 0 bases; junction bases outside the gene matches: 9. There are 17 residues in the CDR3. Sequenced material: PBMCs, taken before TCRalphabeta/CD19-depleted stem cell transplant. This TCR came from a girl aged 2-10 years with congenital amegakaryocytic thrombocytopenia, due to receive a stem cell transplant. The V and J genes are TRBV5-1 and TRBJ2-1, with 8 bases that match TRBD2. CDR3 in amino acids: CASSPGLARSSYNEQFF. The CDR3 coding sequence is TGCGCCAGCAGCCCTGGACTAGCCCGAAGCTCCTACAATGAGCAGTTCTTC.